This TCR beta chain originates from a study of stem cell transplantation in POMP-related autoinflammatory disease. The repertoire was sequenced with immunoSEQ multiplex PCR; TCRdb's copy has only in-frame clones and lacks some. The sample has tens of thousands of clones, approximately 91% seen once. Unmatched junction bases numbered 7, after V lost 4 bases and J lost 8 bases. This CDR3 has 13 residues. Germline V gives CDR1 LGHDT, CDR2 YNNKEL (reference sequence). The V gene is TRBV3-1 (or the pseudogene TRBV3-2), the J gene TRBJ1-1, with 7 bases lining up with TRBD1. This material consisted of CD4+ T cells from PBMCs, taken after stem cell transplantation. This sequence originates from a human patient with POMP-related autoinflammation and immune dysregulation (PRAID). The T cells may come from the graft donor. As DNA, the CDR3 is TGTGCCAGCAGCCCACCAGGGGGTTGGGAAGCTTTCTTT. Its translation: CASSPPGGWEAFF.